This T cell receptor beta chain was sequenced in a study of T cell changes during pregnancy in multiple sclerosis. This clone was picked up one time. The repertoire was sequenced with immunoSEQ multiplex PCR; TCRdb's copy has only in-frame clones and lacks some. The repertoire has under 50,000 clones, almost 95% of them found once; the top ten carry 0.35%. The TCR was taken from a female donor with multiple sclerosis, enrolled in a pregnancy study. The specimen comprised CD4+ T cells from peripheral blood mononuclear cells, sampled after pregnancy.

Written as DNA, the CDR3 is TGTGCCAGCAGTTTGGGGGCGACATATCCCTCACCCCTCCACTTT. Translation: CASSLGATYPSPLHF. The V gene is TRBV27, the J gene TRBJ1-6, with TRBD1 as a possible D gene (6 bases). CDR1 and CDR2 from the germline V gene are MNHEY and SMNVEV (reference sequence). This CDR3 is built from 15 residues. V gave up 3 bases and J gave up 10 bases, with 16 bases separating them.